A selection of T cell receptor beta chains follows, all from one sample in a study of T cell responses to AZD1222 COVID-19 vaccine. Sequencing was performed with immunoSEQ multiplex PCR; in TCRdb, only in-frame clones are kept and a portion is missing. The sample lists 150,000 to 200,000 clones, more than 70% occurring once. The sequenced sample was peripheral blood, obtained 28 days after the second AZD1222 dose. These receptors were collected from an adult who received the AZD1222 COVID-19 vaccine. Each CDR3 is given with its conserved first and last residue. A D gene is named only where the DNA matches it firmly. Clone size, where shown, is once, few, many, or a class for clones that have expanded.

J,D,size,V,DNA,CDR3
TRBJ2-7,TRBD1,NA,TRBV28,TGTGCCAGCAGTCCGGGACAGGGGTCCGAGCAGTACTTC,CASSPGQGSEQYF
TRBJ2-7,NA,once,TRBV5-1,TGCGCCAGCAGCTTGGTAGGAGTACCCGAGCAGTACTTC,CASSLVGVPEQYF
TRBJ1-2,NA,NA,TRBV28,TGTGCCAGCAGTGAGGGTGGCTACACCTTC,CASSEGGYTF
TRBJ1-3,NA,few,TRBV28,NA,CASILGQPVSGNTIYF
TRBJ1-3,NA,NA,TRBV6-5,TGTGCCAGCAGCCCCGGGACGGTTGGAAACACCATATATTTT,CASSPGTVGNTIYF
TRBJ1-2,TRBD1,NA,TRBV7-9,TGTGCCAGCAGCCTCCGGGACAGTATAAGCTACACCTTC,CASSLRDSISYTF
TRBJ2-3,TRBD2,NA,TRBV11-2,TGTGCCAGCAGCCCCCTCCGTGGTAGCGGGAGGGTTGTAGATACGCAGTATTTT,CASSPLRGSGRVVDTQYF
TRBJ2-7,NA,NA,TRBV3-1/TRBV3-2,TGTGCCAGCAGCCGCCGGGTTGGCGGGATAGGCGAGCAGTACTTC,CASSRRVGGIGEQYF
TRBJ2-3,TRBD2,NA,TRBV7-9,TGTGCCAGCAGCTCGACTAGCGGGAGGCAGTATTTT,CASSSTSGRQYF
TRBJ2-3,NA,NA,TRBV19,TGTGCCAGTAGTCTTCTCGGGGCCAACACAGATACGCAGTATTTT,CASSLLGANTDTQYF
TRBJ2-1,NA,NA,TRBV7-9,TGTGCCAGCAGCCTACAGGGTCCCACTGAGCAGTTCTTC,CASSLQGPTEQFF
TRBJ1-4,TRBD1,once,TRBV7-2,TGTGCCAGCAGCTTAGGGACAGGGGGTTTTGAAAAACTGTTTTTT,CASSLGTGGFEKLFF
TRBJ2-7,TRBD2,NA,TRBV9,TGTGCCAGCAGCGTAGCCAGCGGGAGCCTCGAGCAGTACTTC,CASSVASGSLEQYF
TRBJ2-1,NA,NA,TRBV4-2,TGTGCCAGCAGCCGGGACGGTGACAATGAGCAGTTCTTC,CASSRDGDNEQFF
TRBJ1-4,NA,NA,TRBV30,TGTGCCTTCCCCTCGGGACCGGTTAATGAAAAACTGTTTTTT,CAFPSGPVNEKLFF
TRBJ1-6,NA,NA,TRBV27,TGTGCCAGCAGCAGGACAGTGACGAGTTCACCCCTCCACTTT,CASSRTVTSSPLHF
TRBJ1-1,NA,NA,TRBV30,TGTGCCTGGAGTCCCCAGACAGGGAACACTGAAGCTTTCTTT,CAWSPQTGNTEAFF
TRBJ2-1,NA,NA,TRBV7-2,TGTGCCAGCAGCTCTCCGCTCCGGGACATTGCCTACAATGAGCAGTTCTTC,CASSSPLRDIAYNEQFF
TRBJ1-1,TRBD1,NA,TRBV6-5,TGTGCCAGCAGTTACCGGGACAGGGGGCCCGCCACTGAAGCTTTCTTT,CASSYRDRGPATEAFF
TRBJ2-7,NA,NA,TRBV7-2,TGTGCCAGCAGCCCCATCGGAGAGCAGTACTTC,CASSPIGEQYF
TRBJ1-2,NA,NA,TRBV28,TGTGCCAGCAGCCCCGCGGGAGACAGGAGCTATGGCTACACCTTC,CASSPAGDRSYGYTF
TRBJ2-7,NA,once,TRBV6-1,TGTGCCAGCAGTGAAGGCTACGCGCAGTACTTC,CASSEGYAQYF
TRBJ1-1,NA,NA,TRBV6-5,TGTGCCAGCAGTTACTCGATGAGTTCGGGTCTGTCAGCTTTCTTT,CASSYSMSSGLSAFF
TRBJ1-2,NA,NA,TRBV28,TGTGCCCTAACTGACAGGAATAACTATGGCTACACCTTC,CALTDRNNYGYTF
TRBJ2-3,NA,NA,TRBV5-4,TGTGCCAGCAGCCCTGGGACACCGGGGGCCACAGATACGCAGTATTTT,CASSPGTPGATDTQYF
TRBJ1-1,TRBD1,few,TRBV4-1,TGCGCCAGCAGCCCCGGACAGGGGCCGAGGAACACTGAAGCTTTCTTT,CASSPGQGPRNTEAFF
TRBJ2-5,NA,NA,TRBV5-4,TGTGCCAGCAGCGACCGATCCAGGGTTTATCAAGAGACCCAGTACTTC,CASSDRSRVYQETQYF
TRBJ1-1,NA,NA,TRBV4-2,TGTGCCAGCAGCCGCCAGTCCTGGGCCACTGAAGCTTTCTTT,CASSRQSWATEAFF
TRBJ2-5,NA,NA,TRBV10-3,TGTGCCATGAGGGATTCTAACCGGGACGGTGGAACCCAGTACTTC,CAMRDSNRDGGTQYF
TRBJ2-7,TRBD2,NA,TRBV28,TGTGCCAGCAGCCCCGGGGGGGCGCAGTACTTC,CASSPGGAQYF
TRBJ2-3,TRBD2,NA,TRBV6-1,TGTGCCAGCAGTGCCCACTCCTCTGGCGGGAGTGGAGATACGCAGTATTTT,CASSAHSSGGSGDTQYF
TRBJ2-1,TRBD2,NA,TRBV7-9,TGTGCCAGCGAGCAGCGCGGGGGTTCCTACAATGAGCAGTTCTTC,CASEQRGGSYNEQFF
TRBJ2-3,TRBD1,NA,TRBV6-5,TGTGCCAGCAGCGACTCGACAGGGGCGAATACGCAGTATTTT,CASSDSTGANTQYF
TRBJ2-2,NA,NA,TRBV27,TGTGCCAGCAGTTCCTCAAACACCGGGGAGCTGTTTTTT,CASSSSNTGELFF
TRBJ1-5,NA,few,TRBV6-5,TGTGCCAGCAGCCCCGGCTTAATTGGCCAGCCCCAGCATTTT,CASSPGLIGQPQHF
TRBJ1-2,NA,once,TRBV7-2,TGTGCCAGCAGCTTTGACGGGCCATATGGCTACACCTTC,CASSFDGPYGYTF
TRBJ2-1,NA,NA,TRBV12-3/TRBV12-4,TGTGCCAGCAGTTTAACTTACGGATATGAGCAGTTCTTC,CASSLTYGYEQFF
TRBJ1-4,NA,NA,TRBV6-5,TGTGCCAGCAACACGGACGTTGTTAGGGAAAAACTGTTTTTT,CASNTDVVREKLFF
TRBJ2-5,NA,NA,TRBV9,TGTGCCAGCAGCATCCGACAGGCGGGAGAGACCCAGTACTTC,CASSIRQAGETQYF
TRBJ2-3,NA,NA,TRBV5-4,TGTGCCAGCAGCCTCCCCGCGGGGAGCGGCCCAAAGGGGGATACGCAGTATTTT,CASSLPAGSGPKGDTQYF
TRBJ2-7,NA,NA,TRBV5-1,TGCGCCAGCAGCTCCTACGGGGGTCGCGAGCAGTACTTC,CASSSYGGREQYF
TRBJ1-2,NA,once,TRBV21-1,TGTGCCAGCAGCAAAAATCGTCTCAGGGGGCCTGGCTACACCTTC,CASSKNRLRGPGYTF
TRBJ2-5,TRBD2,NA,TRBV19,TGTGCCAGTAGTATCCGGACTAGCGGGAGGCAAGAGACCCAGTACTTC,CASSIRTSGRQETQYF
TRBJ2-7,NA,NA,TRBV7-2,TGTGCCAGCAGCATTTTCCGGTACCACGAGCAGTACTTC,CASSIFRYHEQYF
TRBJ2-2,NA,once,TRBV19,TGTGCCAGTAGTATCGAACTAAGAGGAGGGCGGACCGGGGAGCTGTTTTTT,CASSIELRGGRTGELFF
TRBJ2-7,TRBD2,NA,TRBV7-2,TGTGCCAGCAGCATCACTAGCGGGAATAGGGGTGGGCAGTACTTC,CASSITSGNRGGQYF
TRBJ2-7,NA,NA,TRBV20-1,TGCAGTGCTAGTGGGAGTTCCTACGAGCAGTACTTC,CSASGSSYEQYF
TRBJ1-6,NA,NA,TRBV4-3,TGCGCCAGCAGCTCGACTCGAGGGGGACCCCTCCACTTT,CASSSTRGGPLHF
TRBJ2-3,NA,NA,TRBV5-1,TGCGCCAGCAGCATACAAGAGAGCACAGATACGCAGTATTTT,CASSIQESTDTQYF
TRBJ2-7,NA,once,TRBV10-3,TGTGCCATCAGTGAGCGGGAAGGGTCATCGATGGGGGAGCAGTACTTC,CAISEREGSSMGEQYF
TRBJ1-2,TRBD1,once,TRBV30,TGTGCCTGGAGTGTACGGTTGGCAGGGGGTTGCCACTATGGCTACACCTTC,CAWSVRLAGGCHYGYTF
TRBJ2-2,TRBD2,NA,TRBV7-2,TGTGCCAGCAGCTTAGCGTCAGGGAGGGCCACCGGGGAGCTGTTTTTT,CASSLASGRATGELFF
TRBJ2-7,NA,NA,TRBV6-5,TGTGCCAGCAGAACTCGGCGGTACGAGCAGTACTTC,CASRTRRYEQYF
TRBJ2-5,NA,NA,TRBV7-9,TGTGCCAGCAGCCCATGGGACTCTACGTACCAAGAGACCCAGTACTTC,CASSPWDSTYQETQYF
TRBJ2-1,NA,NA,TRBV7-2,TGTGCCAGCAGCTTACTTGGGAGCTCCTACAATGAGCAGTTCTTC,CASSLLGSSYNEQFF
TRBJ1-6,TRBD1,NA,TRBV6-1,TGTGCCAGCAGTGTGACAGGGTGGCGGACTGATAATTCACCCCTCCACTTT,CASSVTGWRTDNSPLHF
TRBJ1-5,NA,NA,TRBV6-6,TGTGCCAGCAGTCGACCCCGAACGGAGAATAGCAATCAGCCCCAGCATTTT,CASSRPRTENSNQPQHF